Listed here is a single T cell receptor beta chain. The germline V and J ends were trimmed by 4 bases and 4 bases, with 15 bases remaining between them. The V gene's germline CDR1 is SGDLS and CDR2 YYNGEE. This CDR3 contains 16 residues. The source of the sample is a study of blood T cell repertoires in COVID-19. Study summary: Sites in the United States, Italy and Spain provided acute and convalescent COVID-19 samples. From T cells, B-cell-depleted T cells, or PBMCs came the material, which was cDNA or gDNA.

Per the authors' pipeline: Reference gene primer amplification yielded estimated nucleated cell counts. The data were produced by immunoSEQ multiplex PCR, yet TCRdb's version contains in-frame clones alone and is incomplete. From that table come the V and J calls and clone size; the DNA was used to work out D and trimming. Of tens of thousands of clones detected, approximately 80% appear once; the ten largest clones hold less than 8%. The genes are TRBV9 and TRBJ2-6, with D perhaps matching TRBD1 (6 bases). The sample comprised peripheral blood. The sequence came from a woman aged 60-75 years with acute or convalescent COVID-19. The CDR3 nucleotides read TGTGCCAGCAGCCCTACAGGGCTGGGCGGGGCCAACGTCCTGACTTTC. This codes for CASSPTGLGGANVLTF.